This T cell receptor beta chain was recorded in a study of blood T cell repertoires in COVID-19. Produced via immunoSEQ multiplex PCR; TCRdb's table is partial and in-frame only. The table includes 200,000 to 300,000 clones, around 88% detected once. CDR3 size: 16 residues. CDR1 and CDR2 from the germline V gene are LGHDT and YNNKEL (reference sequence). With 2 bases removed from V and 7 bases from J, the gap between germline ends came to 20 bases. Sequences were obtained from peripheral blood. This chain joins TRBV3-1 (or the pseudogene TRBV3-2) and TRBJ1-2; TRBD1 might be the D (6 bases). This clonotype was sampled from a man older than 75 with acute or convalescent COVID-19. Here the CDR3 reads CASSQSDGQPSIGYTF. The CDR3 region has the DNA TGTGCCAGCAGCCAATCGGACGGACAGCCCAGTATTGGCTACACCTTC.